The T cell receptor (beta chain) described here comes from a study of regulatory T cells in long-lasting Graves disease. Per the germline V gene, CDR1 is LGHDT and CDR2 is YNNKEL (reference sequence). The CDR3 is 14 amino acids. The junction had 4 bases not matched to a gene; V was cut back by 1 base and J by 4 bases. For TCR beta, libraries came from iRepertoire HTBI primers and Arm-PCR of CDR3 regions. A single record per CDR3 protein comes from TCRdb applying MiXCR to the multiplex PCR reads. Here the sample spans approximately 350,000 distinct CDR3 sequences, approximately 25% being singletons. This clonotype was observed a handful of times. Described time point: persistent/refractory GD, antithyroid drugs over 5 years with positive TRAb. PBMCs provided the RNA from which the TCR library was made.

The V call is TRBV3-1, the J call TRBJ2-7, with 7 bases lining up with TRBD2. The sample here was peripheral blood mononuclear cells (PBMCs), taken when the disease was refractory, from a patient treated with antithyroid drugs. This clonotype was sampled from a woman aged 40 to 50 with Graves disease. Here the CDR3 reads CASSQGARGYEQYF. CDR3 sequence (DNA): TGTGCCAGCAGCCAAGGGGCGCGGGGGTACGAGCAGTACTTC.